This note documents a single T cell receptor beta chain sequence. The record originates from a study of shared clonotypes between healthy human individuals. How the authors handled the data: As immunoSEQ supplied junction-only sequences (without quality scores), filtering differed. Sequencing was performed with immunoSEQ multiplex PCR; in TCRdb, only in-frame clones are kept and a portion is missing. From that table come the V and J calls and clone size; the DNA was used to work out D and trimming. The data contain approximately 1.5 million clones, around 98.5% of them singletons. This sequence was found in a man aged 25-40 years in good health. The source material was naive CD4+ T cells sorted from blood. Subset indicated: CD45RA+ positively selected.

The CDR3 sequence: CASSGTGRGGNTIYF. The CDR3 DNA reads TGTGCCAGCAGCGGGACAGGAAGAGGTGGAAACACCATATATTTT. The chain combines TRBV9 with TRBJ1-3, with 7 bases aligning to TRBD1. The CDR3 runs 15 residues. With V trimmed by 3 bases and J by 3 bases, 6 bases remained unmatched. Germline CDR1 is SGDLS and CDR2 is YYNGEE.